The 32 T cell receptor beta chains given below trace back to one sample, sequenced in a study of T-cell reconstitution after alpha-beta-depleted transplantation in children. Preparing the TCRbeta library involved the use of unique molecular identifiers. TCRdb reprocessed the PCR reads via MiXCR and lists one record per CDR3 protein. Of some 550,000 distinct CDR3 sequences listed, 23% are singletons. Specimen: PBMCs, mostly from graft donor cells, collected 360 days after TCRalphabeta/CD19-depleted stem cell transplant. Receptors were obtained from a boy in the first two years of life who had a stem cell transplant for acute myeloid leukemia, so the T cells may come from the graft donor.

This clonotype was counted at least ten times. The CDR3 DNA sequence: TGCAGTGCCTCAAAAGACAGCTACTACGAGCAGTACGTC. Translation gives CSASKDSYYEQYV. This chain connects TRBV20-1 to TRBJ2-7; weak D call: TRBD1 (5 bases). This CDR3 comprises 13 residues. CDR1 and CDR2 (germline): DFQATT, SNEGSKA (reference sequence). V lost 6 bases and J lost 3, with 15 bases in between.

This clonotype was detected only a few times. The V and J genes are TRBV10-3 and TRBJ2-1, with D tentatively TRBD1 (5 bases). Trimming cost V 8 bases and J 1 base, with 15 bases left between them. Germline lookup yields CDR1 ENHRY and CDR2 SYGVKD. The CDR3 length is 15 residues. CDR3: CAIQGATDSYNEQFF. In DNA form, the CDR3 reads TGTGCCATCCAGGGTGCGACAGATTCCTACAATGAGCAGTTCTTC.

This clonotype was observed many times. The chain couples TRBV7-9 to TRBJ2-1, with a tentative D call TRBD2 (5 bases). The ends were cut back, 5 bases at V and 8 bases at J, with 10 bases in the middle. This CDR3 contains 12 residues. The germline V gene has CDR1 SEHNR and CDR2 FQNEAQ (reference sequence). This chain's CDR3 is CASSTLADEQFF. CDR3 DNA sequence: TGTGCCAGCAGCACTCTAGCTGATGAGCAGTTCTTC.

There are many counts of this clonotype. This chain uses TRBV5-1 with TRBJ2-3; maybe TRBD1 (6 bases). Trimming removed 0 bases at V and 4 bases at J, with 12 bases between. The CDR3 spans 15 residues. Germline-derived CDR1 and CDR2 are SGHRS and YFSETQ. DNA for the CDR3: TGCGCCAGCAGCTTGGAGAGTCAGGGGCCAGATACGCAGTATTTT. Residues: CASSLESQGPDTQYF.

A few counts support this clonotype. The J gene is TRBJ2-1, the V gene TRBV7-2, with D perhaps matching TRBD2 (7 bases). This CDR3 spans 19 amino acids. V was pared by 5 bases and J by 2 bases, with 25 bases between. Per the germline V gene, CDR1 is SGHTA and CDR2 is FQGNSA. The chain's CDR3 is CASSPYGEWGRGAYNEQFF. CDR3 in DNA: TGTGCCAGCAGCCCCTATGGGGAGTGGGGGAGGGGGGCCTACAATGAGCAGTTCTTC.

The chain has TRBV29-1 and TRBJ1-2; 7 bases line up with TRBD1. V dropped 7 bases and J dropped 4; count of bases not matched to a gene: 15. Germline lookup yields CDR1 SQVTM and CDR2 ANQGSEA. The CDR3 consists of 15 residues. CDR3 amino acids: CSAVDPRQGLYGYTF. In nucleotides, the CDR3 is TGCAGCGCCGTCGATCCACGACAGGGCCTCTATGGCTACACCTTC.

This chain connects TRBV4-3 to TRBJ2-7; D ambiguous. Per the germline V gene, CDR1 is LGHNA and CDR2 is YSLEER. With 0 bases removed from V and 1 base from J, the gap between germline ends came to 10 bases. The CDR3 sequence is 15 residues long. Written as DNA, the CDR3 is TGCGCCAGCAGCCAAGATGGAACGGAGTCCTACGAGCAGTACTTC. Encoded protein: CASSQDGTESYEQYF.

This clonotype was detected many times. The J gene is TRBJ2-3, the V gene TRBV7-3; D possibly uses TRBD1 or TRBD2 (6 bases each). Trimming cost V 3 bases and J 0 bases, with 19 bases left between them. Germline CDR1 SGHTA, CDR2 FQGTGA. The CDR3 runs to 18 residues. Here the CDR3 DNA reads TGTGCCAGCAGCTTGGAGGGGGGTGGTCCGACTAGCACAGATACGCAGTATTTT. Translation: CASSLEGGGPTSTDTQYF.

The V and J genes are TRBV6-5 and TRBJ1-3, with 8 bases aligning to TRBD1. This CDR3 region has 14 residues. V was pared by 2 bases and J by 7 bases, with 4 bases of the junction left unmatched. CDR1 and CDR2 from the germline V gene are MNHEY and SVGAGI. The CDR3 protein is CASSYRTGQNTIYF. The CDR3 nucleotides are TGTGCCAGCAGTTACCGGACAGGGCAGAACACCATATATTTT.

This clonotype was seen a few times. The V gene is TRBV12-3 or TRBV12-4, the J gene TRBJ2-7, with 8 bases fitting TRBD1. The CDR3 contains 14 residues. Trimming removed 4 bases from V and 3 bases from J; junction bases left unmatched: 5. The CDR3 bases are TGTGCCAGCAGTTCCTATACAGGGGGCTACGAGCAGTACTTC. Residues: CASSSYTGGYEQYF.

The V call is TRBV11-2, the J call TRBJ1-4; D gene uncertain. The CDR3 consists of 15 residues. V was trimmed by 5 bases and J by 5 bases, leaving 15 bases between them. Germline lookup yields CDR1 SGHAT and CDR2 FQNNGV. CDR3 sequence: CASSPSGWWNEKLFF. The CDR3 nucleotides are TGTGCCAGCAGCCCATCCGGTTGGTGGAATGAAAAACTGTTTTTT. The whole variable domain, remainder taken from reference TRBV11-2 and TRBJ1-4, is EAGVAQSPRYKIIEKRQSVAFWCNPISGHATLYWYQQILGQGPKLLIQFQNNGVVDDSQLPKDRFSAERLKGVDSTLKIQPAKLEDSAVYLCASSPSGWWNEKLFFGSGTQLSVL.

This clonotype appeared many times. CDR3 DNA: TGCAGTGCTGCCCATAACTATGGCTACACCTTC. Its protein is CSAAHNYGYTF. The V gene is TRBV20-1, the J gene TRBJ1-2; D gene unclear. This CDR3 is 11 amino acids long. The V and J ends lost 5 bases and 1 base respectively, with 5 bases between them. Germline lookup yields CDR1 DFQATT and CDR2 SNEGSKA (reference sequence).

This clonotype was seen at least ten times. V usage is TRBV7-7 and J usage is TRBJ2-1; TRBD1 aligns across 10 bases. The CDR3 is 16 residues long. CDR1 is SSHAT and CDR2 is FNYEAQ in the germline V gene (reference sequence). Trimming removed 0 bases from V and 7 bases from J; junction bases left unmatched: 6. The CDR3 region has the DNA TGTGCCAGCAGCTTAGCCCCGGGACAGGGGTGGAATGAGCAGTTCTTC. Its translation is CASSLAPGQGWNEQFF.

This clonotype showed up many times. The chain carries TRBV6-5 and TRBJ2-2; TRBD1 aligns across 7 bases. V lost 4 bases to trimming and J lost 7 bases; unmatched junction nucleotides: 6. The germline V gene has CDR1 MNHEY and CDR2 SVGAGI. This CDR3 spans 14 amino acids. The CDR3 here is CASSWLSGGGELFF. The CDR3 bases are TGTGCCAGCAGTTGGCTCTCAGGGGGCGGGGAGCTGTTTTTT.

In this sample, this clonotype turned up a few times. V is TRBV7-3 and J is TRBJ2-3, with D hard to call. The CDR3 sequence is 13 residues long. Trimming cost V 5 bases and J 1 base, with 7 bases left between them. Germline V gene sequence: CDR1 SGHTA, CDR2 FQGTGA. The CDR3 nucleotides read TGTGCCAGCAGCGACGGGCGCACAGATACGCAGTATTTT. Its translation is CASSDGRTDTQYF.

This chain uses TRBV20-1 with TRBJ2-2, with a weak D call TRBD2 (5 bases). CDR3 length: 13 residues. From germline, CDR1 is DFQATT and CDR2 SNEGSKA (reference sequence). The germline V and J ends were trimmed by 6 bases and 6 bases, with 14 bases remaining between them. This chain's CDR3 is CSAPRVGAGELFF. The CDR3 DNA sequence: TGCAGTGCCCCCCGGGTGGGAGCCGGGGAGCTGTTTTTT.

This clonotype was seen at least ten times. The V gene is TRBV20-1, the J gene TRBJ2-7; 8 bases agree with TRBD1. With V trimmed by 3 bases and J by 3 bases, 10 bases remained unmatched. The length of the CDR3 is 15 residues. Germline V lookup: CDR1 DFQATT, CDR2 SNEGSKA (reference sequence). The CDR3 DNA sequence: TGCAGTGCTAGCTCAACGGACAGGGACCTCTACGAGCAGTACTTC. It codes for CSASSTDRDLYEQYF.

The rearrangement joins TRBV6-5 to TRBJ1-2; D is undetermined. This CDR3 has 14 residues. V was cut by 0 bases and J by 3 bases, with 8 bases left in between. Looked up from germline, CDR1 is MNHEY and CDR2 is SVGAGI. The CDR3 nucleotides are TGTGCCAGCAGTTACTCGAGAAGGGACTATGGCTACACCTTC. This gives the protein CASSYSRRDYGYTF.

This clonotype has a handful of counts. This chain links TRBV5-1 with TRBJ2-6; possible D gene TRBD2, 5 bases. There are 17 residues in the CDR3. The V end was cut by 0 bases, the J end by 3 bases, with 13 bases between. Germline CDR1 and CDR2: SGHRS and YFSETQ. Written as DNA, the CDR3 is TGCGCCAGCAGCTTGGCCGGAGGAGGCTTTGGGGCCAACGTCCTGACTTTC. It encodes CASSLAGGGFGANVLTF. Variable domain in full (rest from reference TRBV5-1 and TRBJ2-6): KAGVTQTPRYLIKTRGQQVTLSCSPISGHRSVSWYQQTPGQGLQFLFEYFSETQRNKGNFPGRFSGRQFSNSRSEMNVSTLELGDSALYLCASSLAGGGFGANVLTFGAGSRLTVL.

The chain links TRBV11-1 to TRBJ2-5, with 7 bases lining up with TRBD1. There are 16 residues in the CDR3. Losses at the gene ends were 4 bases for V and 4 bases for J; bases not matched to a gene: 12. Germline CDR1 SGHAT, CDR2 FQDESV (reference sequence). This chain's CDR3 is CASSSDAGAGGETQYF. The CDR3 DNA reads as TGTGCCAGCAGCTCGGACGCAGGGGCAGGGGGAGAGACCCAGTACTTC. Filled out from reference TRBV11-1 and TRBJ2-5, the complete variable domain reads EAEVAQSPRYKITEKSQAVAFWCDPISGHATLYWYRQILGQGPELLVQFQDESVVDDSQLPKDRFSAERLKGVDSTLKIQPAELGDSAMYLCASSSDAGAGGETQYFGPGTRLLVL.

This clonotype was counted between two and nine times. This rearrangement joins TRBV2 to TRBJ2-3; 7 bases line up with TRBD1. After removal of 3 bases from V and 5 bases from J, the junction contained 8 bases not matched to a gene. The CDR3 consists of 15 residues. Germline assignment: CDR1 SNHLY and CDR2 FYNNEI. DNA for the CDR3: TGTGCCAGCAGTGACAGACAGGGACGGGGAGATACGCAGTATTTT. It specifies CASSDRQGRGDTQYF.

V usage is TRBV6-5 and J usage is TRBJ2-7; a possible D gene is TRBD2 (7 bases). The CDR3 consists of 12 residues. V lost 9 bases to trimming and J lost 5 bases, with 14 bases between them. Germline CDR1 and CDR2: MNHEY and SVGAGI. CDR3 DNA: TGTGCCAGGGGGGGGGGGCCCGACGAGCAGTACTTC. Translating gives CARGGGPDEQYF.

This clonotype came up a few times. J is TRBJ2-3 and V is TRBV27; D is unresolved. This CDR3 has 15 amino acids. Germline CDR1 MNHEY, CDR2 SMNVEV (reference sequence). V was cut by 5 bases and J by 2 bases, with 14 bases left in between. CDR3 DNA: TGTGCCAGCAGTCCCCCCGGGCGGAACACAGATACGCAGTATTTT. Encoded protein: CASSPPGRNTDTQYF.

The chain recombines TRBV29-1 with TRBJ1-1; no definite D call. The germline CDR1 and CDR2 sequences are SQVTM and ANQGSEA. V was pared by 6 bases and J by 3 bases, with 20 bases between. The CDR3 runs 15 residues. Written as DNA, the CDR3 is TGCAGCGTGATTGAAGGACGGTGGGCGGACACTGAAGCTTTCTTT. Residues: CSVIEGRWADTEAFF.

This clonotype has ten or more counts. CDR3 protein: CSARQHGDTF. The CDR3 nucleotides read TGCAGTGCTAGACAGCACGGAGACACCTTC. This chain uses TRBV20-1 with TRBJ1-2, with D hard to call. Germline CDR1 and CDR2: DFQATT and SNEGSKA (reference sequence). Trimming cost V 2 bases and J 12 bases, with 10 bases left between them. The CDR3 runs 10 residues.

This clonotype was picked up many times. V gene TRBV20-1 combines with J gene TRBJ2-1; TRBD2 matches 10 bases. The junction had 8 bases not matched to a gene; V was cut back by 5 bases and J by 7 bases. The length of the CDR3 is 14 residues. CDR1 DFQATT and CDR2 SNEGSKA come from the germline V gene (reference sequence). CDR3: CSAYQRGGRNEQFF. In DNA form, the CDR3 reads TGCAGTGCTTACCAGCGGGGGGGCCGGAATGAGCAGTTCTTC.

This clonotype was recorded at least ten times. The V call is TRBV20-1, the J call TRBJ2-1, with 8 bases fitting TRBD1. Germline trimming cut 1 base from V and 3 bases from J; bases unmatched to any gene: 8. The CDR3 is made up of 16 amino acids. Per the germline V gene, CDR1 is DFQATT and CDR2 is SNEGSKA (reference sequence). The CDR3 DNA follows: TGCAGTGCTAGAGCTGACGACAGGGGTTTCTACAATGAGCAGTTCTTC. Translated, it gives CSARADDRGFYNEQFF.

The chain links TRBV7-2 to TRBJ2-1, with 8 bases that match TRBD1. This CDR3 contains 18 residues. CDR1 and CDR2 (germline): SGHTA, FQGNSA. The V and J ends lost 0 bases and 8 bases, in that order; junction bases with no gene match: 15. CDR3 sequence: CASSLAAGQGPTFDEQFF. CDR3 DNA sequence: TGTGCCAGCAGCTTAGCCGCCGGACAGGGACCAACTTTCGATGAGCAGTTCTTC.

Only a few counts were recorded for this clonotype. The chain employs TRBV5-1 and TRBJ2-1; a weak D match, TRBD2 (5 bases). Looked up from germline, CDR1 is SGHRS and CDR2 is YFSETQ. Trimming cost V 5 bases and J 3 bases, with 18 bases left between them. The CDR3 consists of 16 residues. The CDR3, as DNA: TGCGCCAGCAGTCCGGGTGCCTTACTAGGCTACAATGAGCAGTTCTTC. Its protein is CASSPGALLGYNEQFF.

V and J are TRBV6-1 and TRBJ1-4, with D tentatively TRBD1 (5 bases). The V gene lost 6 bases and the J gene lost 7 bases, with 18 bases spanning the gap. There are 15 residues in the CDR3. Germline CDR1 MNHNS, CDR2 SASEGT. The CDR3 protein is CASSRVGGVGEKLFF. The CDR3 DNA follows: TGTGCCAGCAGCCGCGTCGGGGGGGTTGGTGAAAAACTGTTTTTT.

The V call is TRBV20-1, the J call TRBJ2-7; TRBD1 matches 7 bases. V gave up 0 bases and J gave up 3 bases; unmatched junction bases: 8. This CDR3 is 15 amino acids long. Germline loops: CDR1 DFQATT, CDR2 SNEGSKA (reference sequence). The CDR3 loop is CSARDRGPGGYEQYF. The CDR3, as DNA: TGCAGTGCTAGAGATAGGGGGCCTGGAGGCTACGAGCAGTACTTC.

This clonotype was recorded at least ten times. The genes are TRBV19 and TRBJ2-3, with D tentatively TRBD2 (6 bases). CDR3 length: 14 amino acids. CDR1 is LNHDA, CDR2 SQIVND, per germline (reference sequence). The ends were cut back, 9 bases at V and 2 bases at J, with 15 bases in the middle. Written as DNA, the CDR3 is TGTGCCAGACTCAGGGACTGCTACACAGATACGCAGTATTTT. This translates into CARLRDCYTDTQYF.